This T cell receptor (beta chain) was recovered during a study of cytomegalovirus exposure and HLA in healthy donors. The CDR3 loop spans 14 amino acids. CDR1 is LNHNV and CDR2 is YYDKDF in the germline V gene (reference sequence). V lost 0 bases and J 4 bases, leaving 6 bases between the germline ends. The study's findings and limits: Available immune exposure information covered CMV serostatus only.

Comments on this clone: What it binds is not known.

The PCR had 60 Vbeta and 13 Jbeta primers. In the original workflow: Some 10 million of about 88 million unique TCR beta chains were shared, per a later count. The table came from immunoSEQ multiplex PCR; TCRdb's copy has only in-frame clones and leaves some out. V, J and clone size reflect that table, while D and trimming were determined from the DNA. This repertoire shows 150,000 to 200,000 clones, roughly 83% found once; its top ten account for roughly 1.6%. The sequence came from a woman in her 50s in good health and CMV-seronegative. Material: PBMCs. This chain uses TRBV15 with TRBJ2-2; the D gene is possibly TRBD2 (5 bases). CDR3 DNA sequence: TGTGCCACCAGCAGAGAACGGGGCACCGGGGAGCTGTTTTTT. Protein: CATSRERGTGELFF.